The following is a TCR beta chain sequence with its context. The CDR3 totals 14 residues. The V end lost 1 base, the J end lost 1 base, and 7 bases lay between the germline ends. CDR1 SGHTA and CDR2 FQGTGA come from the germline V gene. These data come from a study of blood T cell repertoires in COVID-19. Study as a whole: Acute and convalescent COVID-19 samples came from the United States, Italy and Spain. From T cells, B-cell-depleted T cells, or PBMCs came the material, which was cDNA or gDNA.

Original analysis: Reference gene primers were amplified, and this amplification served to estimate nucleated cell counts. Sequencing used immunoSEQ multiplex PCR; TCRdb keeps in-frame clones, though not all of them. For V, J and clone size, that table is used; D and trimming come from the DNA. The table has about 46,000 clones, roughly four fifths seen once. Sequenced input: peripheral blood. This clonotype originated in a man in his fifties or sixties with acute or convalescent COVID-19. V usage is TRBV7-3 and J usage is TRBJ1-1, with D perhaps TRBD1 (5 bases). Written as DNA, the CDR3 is TGTGCCAGCAGCTTAAACGGGGGGAACACTGAAGCTTTCTTT. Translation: CASSLNGGNTEAFF.